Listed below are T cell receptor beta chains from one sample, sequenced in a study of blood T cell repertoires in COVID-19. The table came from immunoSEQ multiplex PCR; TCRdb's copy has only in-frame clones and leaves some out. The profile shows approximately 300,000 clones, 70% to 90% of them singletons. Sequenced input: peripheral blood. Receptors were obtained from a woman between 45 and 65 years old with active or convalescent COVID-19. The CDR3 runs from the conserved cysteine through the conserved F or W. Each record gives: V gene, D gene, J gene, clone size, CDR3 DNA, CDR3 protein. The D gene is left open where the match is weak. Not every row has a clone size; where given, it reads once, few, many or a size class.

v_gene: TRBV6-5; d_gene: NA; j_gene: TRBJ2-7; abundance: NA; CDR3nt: TGTGCCAGCAGTCTAGACGGTACCTACGAGCAGTACTTC; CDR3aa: CASSLDGTYEQYF
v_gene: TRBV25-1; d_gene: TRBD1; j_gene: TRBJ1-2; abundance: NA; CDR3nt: TGTGCCAGCAGCGACAGACAGGGGGCATACGGCTACACCTTC; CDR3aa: CASSDRQGAYGYTF
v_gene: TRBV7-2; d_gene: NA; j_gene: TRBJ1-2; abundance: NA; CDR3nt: TGTGCCAGCAGCACCGGGATTTTCTATGGCTACACCTTC; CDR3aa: CASSTGIFYGYTF
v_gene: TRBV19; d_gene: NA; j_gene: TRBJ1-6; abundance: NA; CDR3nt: TGTGCCAGTAGTCCGGTCGCAGGGGATTCACCCCTCCACTTT; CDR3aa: CASSPVAGDSPLHF
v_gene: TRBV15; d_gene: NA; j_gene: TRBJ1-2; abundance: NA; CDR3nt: TGTGCCACCAGCAGTGACACAGCTATCTATGGCTACACCTTC; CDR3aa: CATSSDTAIYGYTF
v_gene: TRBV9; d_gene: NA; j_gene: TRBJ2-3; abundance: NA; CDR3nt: TGTGCCAGCAGCCCCCGGAGTCCCGCGGATACGCAGTATTTT; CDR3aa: CASSPRSPADTQYF
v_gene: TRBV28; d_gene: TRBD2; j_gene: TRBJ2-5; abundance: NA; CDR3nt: TGTGCCAGCAGTTTTCGCGGGAGAGGCATATACGGAGAGACCCAGTACTTC; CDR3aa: CASSFRGRGIYGETQYF
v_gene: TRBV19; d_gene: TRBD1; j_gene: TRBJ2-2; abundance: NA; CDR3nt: TGTGCCAGTAGCCCTAGGCTGGGACAGGGTTCCGGGGAGCTGTTTTTT; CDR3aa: CASSPRLGQGSGELFF
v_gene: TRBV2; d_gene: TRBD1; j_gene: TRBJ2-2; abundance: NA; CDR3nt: TGTGCCAGCAGGAAGGCAGGGGGCTCTAACACCGGGGAGCTGTTTTTT; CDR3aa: CASRKAGGSNTGELFF
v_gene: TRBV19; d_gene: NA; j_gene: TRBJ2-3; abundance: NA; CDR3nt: TGTGCCAGTTTACAGGTAGGCACAGATACGCAGTATTTT; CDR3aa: CASLQVGTDTQYF
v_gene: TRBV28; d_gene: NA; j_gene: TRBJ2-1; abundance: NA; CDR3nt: TGTGCCAGCAGTTTATATTCGGGTCTGTACAATGAGCAGTTCTTC; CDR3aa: CASSLYSGLYNEQFF
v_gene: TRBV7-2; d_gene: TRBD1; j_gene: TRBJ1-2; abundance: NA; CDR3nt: TGTGCCAGCAGTTATACGGGACAGGGGAACTATGGCTACACCTTC; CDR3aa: CASSYTGQGNYGYTF
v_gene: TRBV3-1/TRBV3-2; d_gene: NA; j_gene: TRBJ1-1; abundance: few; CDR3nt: TGTGCCAGCAGCCAAGGAGGGTCGAACACTGAAGCTTTCTTT; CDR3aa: CASSQGGSNTEAFF
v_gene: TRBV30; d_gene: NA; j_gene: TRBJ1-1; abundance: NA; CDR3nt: TGTGCCTGGAGTGTAATGGGCTTAAGCAGAGAAGCTTTCTTT; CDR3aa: CAWSVMGLSREAFF
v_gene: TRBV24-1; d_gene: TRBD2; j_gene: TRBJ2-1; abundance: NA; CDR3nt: TGTGCCACCAGCGCCGGGACTAGCGGGAGCCCTAGCATCTTC; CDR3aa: CATSAGTSGSPSIF
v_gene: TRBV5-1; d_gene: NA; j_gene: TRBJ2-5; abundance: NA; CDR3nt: TGCGCCAGCAGTTCCAGGGGTTTCGAAGAGACCCAGTACTTC; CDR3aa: CASSSRGFEETQYF
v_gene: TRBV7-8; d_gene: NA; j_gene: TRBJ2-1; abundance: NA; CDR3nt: TGTGCCAGCAGCTTTTCCCCCCCCGGTGCCTACAATGAGCAGTTCTTC; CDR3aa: CASSFSPPGAYNEQFF
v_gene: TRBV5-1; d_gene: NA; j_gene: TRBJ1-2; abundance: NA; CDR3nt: TGCGCCAGCAGCTTGGATGGCGGCTCCTATGGCTACACCTTC; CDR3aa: CASSLDGGSYGYTF
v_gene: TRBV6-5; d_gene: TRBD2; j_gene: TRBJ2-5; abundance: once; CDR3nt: TGTGCCAGCAGGCCTAGCGGGGTCCAAGAGACCCAGTACTTC; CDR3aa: CASRPSGVQETQYF
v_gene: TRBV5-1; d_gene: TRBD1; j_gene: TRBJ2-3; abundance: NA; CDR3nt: TGCGCCAGCAGCAACGAACAGGGGGCAGATACGCAGTATTTT; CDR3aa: CASSNEQGADTQYF
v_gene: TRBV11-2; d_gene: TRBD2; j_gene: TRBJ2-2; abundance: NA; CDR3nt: TGTGCCAGTGGACTAGCGGAGAACACCGGGGAGCTGTTTTTT; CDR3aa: CASGLAENTGELFF
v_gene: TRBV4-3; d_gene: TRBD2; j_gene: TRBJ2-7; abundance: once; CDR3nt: TGCGCCAGCAGCCAAGACGCTAGCGGGATCTACGAGCAGTACTTC; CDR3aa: CASSQDASGIYEQYF
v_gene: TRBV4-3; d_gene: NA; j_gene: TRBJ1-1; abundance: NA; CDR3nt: TGCGCCAGCAGCCAAGATCGTAGGGGGAACACTGAAGCTTTCTTT; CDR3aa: CASSQDRRGNTEAFF
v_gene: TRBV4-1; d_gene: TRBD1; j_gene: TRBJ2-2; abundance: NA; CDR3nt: TGCGCCAGCAGCCATATTGGGACAGGGGAAAACGGGGAGCTGTTTTTT; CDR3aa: CASSHIGTGENGELFF
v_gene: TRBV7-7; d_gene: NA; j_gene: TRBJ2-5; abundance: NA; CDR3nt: TGTGCTAGCAGCCCCGCACCGGGATCCCAAGAGACCCAGTACTTC; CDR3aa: CASSPAPGSQETQYF
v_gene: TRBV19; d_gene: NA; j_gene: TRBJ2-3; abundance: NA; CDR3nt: TGTGCCAGTAGCAGGGGCGCCTCGGGAGATACGCAGTATTTT; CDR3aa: CASSRGASGDTQYF
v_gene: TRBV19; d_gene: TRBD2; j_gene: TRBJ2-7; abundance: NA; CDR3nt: TGTGCCAGTAGGGAACTAGCGGGGGCCACCTACGAGCAGTACTTC; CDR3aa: CASRELAGATYEQYF
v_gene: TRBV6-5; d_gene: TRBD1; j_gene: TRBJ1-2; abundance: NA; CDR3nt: TGTGCCAGCAGTTACTCGACAGGGGTAAACTATGGCTACACCTTC; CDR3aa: CASSYSTGVNYGYTF
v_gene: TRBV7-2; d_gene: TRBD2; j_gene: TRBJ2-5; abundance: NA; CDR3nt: TGTGCCAGCACCCGGGGGGGGACGTTGGAGACCCAGTACTTC; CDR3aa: CASTRGGTLETQYF
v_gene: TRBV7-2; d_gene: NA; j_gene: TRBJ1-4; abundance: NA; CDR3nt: TGTGCCAGCAGCTTAGCGCTGGGACTTAATGAAAAACTGTTTTTT; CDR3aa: CASSLALGLNEKLFF
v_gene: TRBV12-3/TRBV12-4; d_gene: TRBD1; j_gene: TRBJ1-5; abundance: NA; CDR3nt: TGTGCCAGCAGTCAACAGGGGGGACAGCCCCAGCATTTT; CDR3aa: CASSQQGGQPQHF
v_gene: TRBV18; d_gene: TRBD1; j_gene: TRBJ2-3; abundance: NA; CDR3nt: TGTGCCAGCTCACCACCAACAGGGGGCCATGGAGATACGCAGTATTTT; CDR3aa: CASSPPTGGHGDTQYF
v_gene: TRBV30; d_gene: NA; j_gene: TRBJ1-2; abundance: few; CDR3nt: TGTGCCTGGAGTGTGGAGCGATATGGCTACACCTTC; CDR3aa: CAWSVERYGYTF
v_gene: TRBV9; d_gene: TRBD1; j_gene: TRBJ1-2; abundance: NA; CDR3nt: TGTGCCAGCAGCTTCGACAGGGGAGACTATGGCTACACCTTC; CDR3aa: CASSFDRGDYGYTF
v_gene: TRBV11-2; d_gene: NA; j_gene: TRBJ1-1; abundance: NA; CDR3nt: TGTGCCAGCAGCTTGCGCCGGGAGAACACTGAAGCTTTCTTT; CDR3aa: CASSLRRENTEAFF
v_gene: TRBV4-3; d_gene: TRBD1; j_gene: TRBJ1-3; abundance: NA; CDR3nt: TGCGCCAGCAGCCAAGAGGCCCCGGGACAGGGAGCTGGAAACACCATATATTTT; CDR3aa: CASSQEAPGQGAGNTIYF
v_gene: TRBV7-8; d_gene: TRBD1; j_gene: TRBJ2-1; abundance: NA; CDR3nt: TGTGCCAGCAGCTTAGCTGGACAGGGGGTACTACCGAGACAGTTCTTC; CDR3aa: CASSLAGQGVLPRQFF
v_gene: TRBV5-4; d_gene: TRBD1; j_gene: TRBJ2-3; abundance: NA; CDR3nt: TGTGCCAGCAGCTTGGCCGGGGACAGGACAGATACGCAGTATTTT; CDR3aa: CASSLAGDRTDTQYF
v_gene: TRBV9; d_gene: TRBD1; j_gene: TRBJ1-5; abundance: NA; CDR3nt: TGTGCCAGCAGCGAGGGGGCAGACTATAGCAATCAGCCCCAGCATTTT; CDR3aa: CASSEGADYSNQPQHF
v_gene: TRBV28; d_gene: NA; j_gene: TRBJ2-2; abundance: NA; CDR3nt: TGTGCCAGCACCATCGACAGGTCGAACACCGGGGAGCTGTTTTTT; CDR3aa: CASTIDRSNTGELFF
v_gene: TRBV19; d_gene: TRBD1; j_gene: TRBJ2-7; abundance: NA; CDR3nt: TGTGCCAGCCGGGACAGGGCCTCCTACGAGCAGTACTTC; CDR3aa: CASRDRASYEQYF
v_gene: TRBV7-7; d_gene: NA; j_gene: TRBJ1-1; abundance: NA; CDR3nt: TGTGCTAGCAGCTTACTGGACAGTACTGAAGCTTTCTTT; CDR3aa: CASSLLDSTEAFF
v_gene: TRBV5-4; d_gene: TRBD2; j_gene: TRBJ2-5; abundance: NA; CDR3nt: TGTGCCAGCAGCTTGGGAGCTCTAGCGGGGGGACAAGAGACCCAGTACTTC; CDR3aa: CASSLGALAGGQETQYF
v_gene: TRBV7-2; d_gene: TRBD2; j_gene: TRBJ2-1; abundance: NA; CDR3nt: TGTGCCAGCAGCTTAGGCGGGAGTGGCACCTACAATGAGCAGTTCTTC; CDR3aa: CASSLGGSGTYNEQFF
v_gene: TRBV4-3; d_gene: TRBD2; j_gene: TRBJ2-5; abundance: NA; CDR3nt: TGCGCCAGCAGCCAGCTACTAGCGGGAGGGGATCAAGAGACCCAGTACTTC; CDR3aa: CASSQLLAGGDQETQYF
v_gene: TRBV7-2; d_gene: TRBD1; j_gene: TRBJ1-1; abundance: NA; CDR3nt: TGTGCCAGCAGCTTAGCGCGGGGCAGGGGGCGAAAAACTGAAGCTTTCTTT; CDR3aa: CASSLARGRGRKTEAFF
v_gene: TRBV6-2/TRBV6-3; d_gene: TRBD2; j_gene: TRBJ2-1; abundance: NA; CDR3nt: TGTGCCAGCAGTTACTTCCCACTAGCGGCCTCCCAACTTAATGAGCAGTTCTTC; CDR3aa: CASSYFPLAASQLNEQFF
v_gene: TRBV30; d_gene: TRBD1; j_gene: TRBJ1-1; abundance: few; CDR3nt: TGTGCCTGGAGTGTACGACAGGGGGTTGGCACTGAAGCTTTCTTT; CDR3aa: CAWSVRQGVGTEAFF
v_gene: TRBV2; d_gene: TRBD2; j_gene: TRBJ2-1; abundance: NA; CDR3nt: TGTGCCAGCAGTAAACCGGGACTAGCGGGAGCTGGGACCTCCTACAATGAGCAGTTCTTC; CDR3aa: CASSKPGLAGAGTSYNEQFF